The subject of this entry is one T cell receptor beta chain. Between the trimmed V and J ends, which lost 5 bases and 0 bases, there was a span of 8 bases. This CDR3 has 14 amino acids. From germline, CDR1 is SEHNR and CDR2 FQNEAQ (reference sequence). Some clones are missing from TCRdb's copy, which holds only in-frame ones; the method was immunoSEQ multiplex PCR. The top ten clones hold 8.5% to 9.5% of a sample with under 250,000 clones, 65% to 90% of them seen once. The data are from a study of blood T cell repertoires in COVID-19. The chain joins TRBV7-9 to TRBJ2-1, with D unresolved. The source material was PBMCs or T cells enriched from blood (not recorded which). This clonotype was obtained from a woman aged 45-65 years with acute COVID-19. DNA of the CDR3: TGTGCCAGCAGCCCGCAGATCTCCTACAATGAGCAGTTCTTC. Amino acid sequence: CASSPQISYNEQFF.